The 32 T cell receptor beta chains in this list originate from one sample, sequenced in a study of T cell responses to AZD1222 COVID-19 vaccine. Measured with immunoSEQ multiplex PCR; TCRdb has only the in-frame clones, and not every one. The sample consists of 130,000 or so clones, over 85% of them appearing once. Sequenced here: peripheral blood, sampled on day 0 of AZD1222 vaccination. Source of these receptors: an adult in good health.

This chain connects TRBV5-1 to TRBJ1-2; D perhaps matches TRBD1 (6 bases). Per germline, CDR1 SGHRS and CDR2 YFSETQ. With 3 bases removed from V and 4 bases from J, the gap between germline ends came to 19 bases. This CDR3 is 16 amino acids long. In DNA form, the CDR3 reads TGCGCCAGCAGCTCGACTGACAGGATGAATTCCTATGGCTACACCTTC. As protein: CASSSTDRMNSYGYTF.

The chain uses TRBV11-2 and TRBJ1-1; TRBD1 matches 7 bases. The V gene's germline CDR1 is SGHAT and CDR2 FQNNGV. The CDR3 is made up of 16 amino acids. Trimming removed 4 bases from V and 1 base from J; junction bases left unmatched: 9. The CDR3 sequence is CASSSNRGWGNTEAFF. CDR3 nucleotide sequence: TGTGCCAGCAGCTCGAACAGGGGCTGGGGGAACACTGAAGCTTTCTTT. Together with reference TRBV11-2 and TRBJ1-1, the CDR3 gives the full variable domain: EAGVAQSPRYKIIEKRQSVAFWCNPISGHATLYWYQQILGQGPKLLIQFQNNGVVDDSQLPKDRFSAERLKGVDSTLKIQPAKLEDSAVYLCASSSNRGWGNTEAFFGQGTRLTVV.

The CDR3 nucleotides read TGTGCCAGCAGCTTGGATCTGGGGATAGGCTATGGCTACACCTTC. It yields the protein CASSLDLGIGYGYTF. This chain uses TRBV5-4 with TRBJ1-2; D gene ambiguous. The CDR3 has 15 residues. Trimming cost V 0 bases and J 4 bases, with 13 bases left between them. The germline V gene encodes CDR1 SGHNT and CDR2 YYREEE (reference sequence).

V gene TRBV19 combines with J gene TRBJ1-3; D is possibly TRBD1 (5 bases). Trimming removed 6 bases at V and 6 bases at J, with 15 bases between. The CDR3 covers 14 residues. The germline V gene has CDR1 LNHDA and CDR2 SQIVND (reference sequence). CDR3 sequence (DNA): TGTGCCAGTAGCTCTGGGACCGAAGAAAACACCATATATTTT. The encoded protein is CASSSGTEENTIYF.

The CDR3 nucleotides read TGTGCCAGCAGCCCCACCAGGCAAAATGAGCAGTTCTTC. It is translated as CASSPTRQNEQFF. The V call is TRBV14, the J call TRBJ2-1; no definite D call. Deletions cut 4 bases from V and 7 bases from J, with 11 bases between. The germline V gene encodes CDR1 SGHDN and CDR2 FVKESK. The CDR3 is 13 residues long.

CDR3 coding DNA: TGTGCCAGCAGTGAACTGAACAATGAGCAGTTCTTC. Protein product: CASSELNNEQFF. The chain employs TRBV2 and TRBJ2-1; D is ambiguous. This CDR3 spans 12 amino acids. Deletions cut 2 bases from V and 5 bases from J, with 4 bases between. Germline assignment: CDR1 SNHLY and CDR2 FYNNEI.

The chain recombines TRBV5-1 with TRBJ2-5; D not certain. Trimming removed 0 bases from V and 3 bases from J, with 9 bases in between. The germline CDR1 and CDR2 sequences are SGHRS and YFSETQ. The CDR3 extends over 14 amino acids. Here the CDR3 reads CASSLAPQEETQYF. The CDR3 DNA reads TGCGCCAGCAGCTTGGCACCCCAGGAAGAGACCCAGTACTTC.

The chain links TRBV7-2 to TRBJ1-2, with D tentatively TRBD1 (5 bases). The CDR3 loop spans 14 amino acids. Trimming took 3 bases from V and 4 from J, leaving 12 bases between them. CDR1 is SGHTA, CDR2 FQGNSA, per germline. As DNA, the CDR3 is TGTGCCAGCAGCTTCGCGGGGCTTGGCTATGGCTACACCTTC. Protein: CASSFAGLGYGYTF.

The chain carries TRBV7-5 and TRBJ2-1; TRBD2 reflects the table's D call only, with no check against the DNA. TRBV7-5 is deemed a pseudogene. This CDR3 has 16 residues. CDR3 nucleotides: TGTGCCAGAAGCCATATAATAGCGGGTGAATACAATGAGCAGTTCTTC. Its translation is CARSHIIAGEYNEQFF.

The chain has TRBV3-1 (or the pseudogene TRBV3-2) and TRBJ1-2; possible D gene TRBD1, 5 bases. The germline V gene has CDR1 LGHDT and CDR2 YNNKEL (reference sequence). With 1 base removed from V and 4 bases from J, the gap between germline ends came to 19 bases. The CDR3 spans 17 residues. CDR3 in amino acids: CASSQARGQGASYGYTF. The CDR3, as DNA: TGTGCCAGCAGCCAAGCCCGCGGTCAGGGCGCTTCCTATGGCTACACCTTC.

In nucleotides, the CDR3 is TGTGCCAGCAGTCGGGCCCTGAACACTGAAGCTTTCTTT. Amino acids: CASSRALNTEAFF. The chain is built from TRBV6-5 and TRBJ1-1; D remains unclear. V lost 5 bases, J lost 0 bases, and 7 bases lay in between. CDR3 size: 13 residues. The germline gives CDR1 MNHEY, CDR2 SVGAGI.

This clone is a singleton in its sample. The chain couples TRBV6-5 to TRBJ1-1; D not certain. Germline V gene sequence: CDR1 MNHEY, CDR2 SVGAGI. Deletions cut 6 bases from V and 1 base from J, with 15 bases between. The CDR3 consists of 15 residues. The CDR3 nucleotides are TGTGCCAGCAGCCGGGATTTGGTGGGGAACACTGAAGCTTTCTTT. It encodes CASSRDLVGNTEAFF.

The J gene is TRBJ1-3, the V gene TRBV6-5; D remains unclear. The CDR3 length is 14 residues. Germline assignment: CDR1 MNHEY and CDR2 SVGAGI. Trimming stripped 8 bases from V and 6 bases from J, with 17 bases between. CDR3 sequence reads: CASFTGFRSNTIYF. CDR3 coding DNA: TGTGCCAGCTTCACTGGTTTTCGGTCAAACACCATATATTTT.

The chain combines TRBV7-8 with TRBJ2-2; D remains ambiguous. The CDR3 is 15 residues long. V shed 2 bases and J shed 7 bases, with 14 bases lying between them. CDR1 is SGHVS and CDR2 is FQNEAQ in the germline V gene. The CDR3, as DNA: TGTGCCAGCAGCTTAAGGTGGCAAAGAGGCGGGGAGCTGTTTTTT. It codes for CASSLRWQRGGELFF.

V usage is TRBV3-1 (or the pseudogene TRBV3-2) and J usage is TRBJ1-2; D is ambiguous. The CDR3 totals 14 residues. Germline values: CDR1 LGHDT, CDR2 YNNKEL (reference sequence). The V end was cut by 0 bases, the J end by 5 bases, with 10 bases between. CDR3 bases: TGTGCCAGCAGCCAAGAGCCAGTCTTGTATGGCTACACCTTC. It specifies CASSQEPVLYGYTF.

This clone was counted between two and nine times. This chain uses TRBV30 with TRBJ1-2, with TRBD1 matching 10 bases. After removal of 4 bases from V and 3 bases from J, the junction contained 5 bases not matched to a gene. CDR1 is GTSNPN and CDR2 is SVGIG in the germline V gene (reference sequence). The CDR3 spans 14 residues. The CDR3 here is CAWTRGQGDYGYTF. CDR3 nucleotides: TGTGCCTGGACCCGAGGACAGGGGGACTATGGCTACACCTTC.

This rearrangement joins TRBV27 to TRBJ1-4; tentative D call: TRBD1 (6 bases). The CDR3 totals 12 residues. Trimming took off 5 bases at V and 5 bases at J, with 6 bases between the two ends. Germline lookup yields CDR1 MNHEY and CDR2 SMNVEV (reference sequence). The CDR3 DNA follows: TGTGCCAGCAGTGGGGGCAATGAAAAACTGTTTTTT. Its protein is CASSGGNEKLFF.

The J gene is TRBJ2-7, the V gene TRBV3-1 (or the pseudogene TRBV3-2); D remains unclear. Germline CDR1 is LGHDT and CDR2 is YNNKEL (reference sequence). Between the trimmed V and J ends, which lost 3 bases and 3 bases, there was a span of 12 bases. The CDR3 runs to 14 residues. DNA for the CDR3: TGTGCCAGCAGCCAGCAAGGCAGCCTCTACGAGCAGTACTTC. It specifies CASSQQGSLYEQYF.

This clone was recorded only once. The J gene is TRBJ1-2, the V gene TRBV12-5; TRBD1 is a possible D gene (6 bases). Germline CDR1 is LGHNT and CDR2 is FRNRAP. The ends were cut back, 3 bases at V and 5 bases at J, with 13 bases in the middle. This CDR3 region has 14 residues. CDR3 loop: CASGLGYREYGYTF. CDR3 nucleotide sequence: TGTGCTAGTGGTTTAGGGTACAGGGAATATGGCTACACCTTC.

The chain is built from TRBV7-3 and TRBJ2-5; D unresolved. V lost 1 base to trimming and J lost 1 base, with 10 bases between them. CDR1 and CDR2 (germline): SGHTA, FQGTGA. The CDR3 spans 15 residues. The CDR3 sequence is CASSLKGFPQETQYF. CDR3 DNA: TGTGCCAGCAGCTTAAAAGGATTCCCCCAAGAGACCCAGTACTTC.

The chain links TRBV3-1 (or the pseudogene TRBV3-2) to TRBJ2-1; TRBD2 is a possible D gene (5 bases). Germline CDR1 LGHDT, CDR2 YNNKEL (reference sequence). This CDR3 has 13 amino acids. V dropped 4 bases and J dropped 8 bases, with 12 bases sitting between them. CDR3 bases: TGTGCCAGCAGCCCCCTAGGAGGCGATGAGCAGTTCTTC. It yields the protein CASSPLGGDEQFF.

The rearrangement links TRBV3-1 (or the pseudogene TRBV3-2) to TRBJ1-6; no reliable D call. The V gene's germline CDR1 is LGHDT and CDR2 YNNKEL (reference sequence). V lost 1 base and J lost 7, with 8 bases in between. This CDR3 comprises 14 residues. The DNA for the CDR3 is TGTGCCAGCAGCCAAGTAACAGAAAATTCACCCCTCCACTTT. Protein sequence: CASSQVTENSPLHF.

The V and J genes are TRBV5-1 and TRBJ2-7; D might be TRBD1 (5 bases). Germline-derived CDR1 and CDR2 are SGHRS and YFSETQ. Trimming left V 0 bases short and J 0 bases short, with 10 bases between. CDR3 length: 15 amino acids. In DNA, the CDR3 is TGCGCCAGCAGCTTGGGGCAGGGTATCTCCTACGAGCAGTACTTC. It codes for CASSLGQGISYEQYF.

The V call is TRBV7-9, the J call TRBJ1-6, with TRBD1 as a possible D gene (6 bases). The V end lost 5 bases, the J end lost 14 bases, and 16 bases lay between the germline ends. Germline V gene data show CDR1 as SEHNR and CDR2 as FQNEAQ (reference sequence). There are 13 residues in the CDR3. The CDR3 coding sequence is TGTGCCAGCAGCGGGTACAGGGAAATCACCCTCCACTTT. Amino acids: CASSGYREITLHF.

CDR3 coding DNA: TGTGCCAGTAGTCCCCGGGACAGATGGAGGACAGATACGCAGTATTTT. Translation: CASSPRDRWRTDTQYF. The chain couples TRBV19 to TRBJ2-3; 7 bases map to TRBD1. CDR1 and CDR2 from the germline V gene are LNHDA and SQIVND (reference sequence). The CDR3 totals 16 residues. The V segment lost 5 bases and the J segment 3 bases; nucleotides outside the gene matches: 11.

The chain combines TRBV27 with TRBJ1-5; maybe TRBD1 (6 bases). CDR1 is MNHEY, CDR2 SMNVEV, per germline (reference sequence). This CDR3 contains 13 residues. Trimming took 4 bases from V and 2 from J, leaving 6 bases between them. The CDR3 region is CASSWTGNQPQHF. The CDR3 DNA is TGTGCCAGCAGTTGGACAGGCAATCAGCCCCAGCATTTT.

The count of this clone is one. The V and J genes are TRBV11-3 and TRBJ2-1; D not certain. The CDR3 totals 13 residues. Germline V CDR1 and CDR2: SGHNT, YENEEA. With 5 bases removed from V and 2 bases from J, the gap between germline ends came to 7 bases. The CDR3 bases are TGTGCCAGCAGCCTCGCCACCTACAATGAGCAGTTCTTC. As protein: CASSLATYNEQFF.

The DNA for the CDR3 is TGTGCCAGCAGTTCCAGACCAGGCTCCTACGAGCAGTACTTC. This encodes CASSSRPGSYEQYF. The chain links TRBV6-5 to TRBJ2-7, with no clear D. V was cut by 4 bases and J by 0 bases, with 10 bases left in between. Germline V lookup: CDR1 MNHEY, CDR2 SVGAGI. This CDR3 comprises 14 residues.

This rearrangement joins TRBV2 to TRBJ2-5; 11 bases match TRBD2. CDR1 is SNHLY, CDR2 FYNNEI, per germline. The CDR3 covers 15 residues. J gave up 3 bases and V 5 bases, and 5 bases lay outside the gene matches. Written as DNA, the CDR3 is TGTGCCAGCAGTCCCAGACTAGCGGGGAAAGAGACCCAGTACTTC. It yields the protein CASSPRLAGKETQYF.

V usage is TRBV20-1 and J usage is TRBJ2-7; D remains unclear. The CDR3 loop spans 11 amino acids. Germline V gives CDR1 DFQATT, CDR2 SNEGSKA (reference sequence). V was pared by 4 bases and J by 7 bases, with 11 bases between. The CDR3 DNA is TGCAGTGCTACCACCCTCCTAGAGCAGTACTTC. Translated, it gives CSATTLLEQYF.

In DNA, the CDR3 is TGTGCCAGCAGTTCCTCTCAGGGGGCAGAGACCCAGTACTTC. Translated, it gives CASSSSQGAETQYF. The chain uses TRBV6-5 and TRBJ2-5, with 8 bases fitting TRBD1. Germline CDR1 reads MNHEY; CDR2 reads SVGAGI. Germline trimming cut 4 bases from V and 4 bases from J; bases unmatched to any gene: 5. There are 14 residues in the CDR3.

This chain links TRBV2 with TRBJ1-2; D is ambiguous. Per germline, CDR1 SNHLY and CDR2 FYNNEI. This CDR3 comprises 13 residues. V was trimmed by 4 bases and J by 8 bases, leaving 14 bases between them. CDR3 DNA: TGTGCCAGCAGTGTCCTCTCATTGATCGGCTACACCTTC. Translation: CASSVLSLIGYTF.